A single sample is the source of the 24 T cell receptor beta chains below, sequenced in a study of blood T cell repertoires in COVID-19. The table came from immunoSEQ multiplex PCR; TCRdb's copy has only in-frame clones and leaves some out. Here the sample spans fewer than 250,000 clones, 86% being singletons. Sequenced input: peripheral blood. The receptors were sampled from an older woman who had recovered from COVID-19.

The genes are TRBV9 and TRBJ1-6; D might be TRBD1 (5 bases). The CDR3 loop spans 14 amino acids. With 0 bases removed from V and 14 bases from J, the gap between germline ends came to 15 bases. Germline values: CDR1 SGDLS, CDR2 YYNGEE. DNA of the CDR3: TGTGCCAGCAGCGTAGGGGGGGACGTGGAGACCCTCCACTTT. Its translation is CASSVGGDVETLHF.

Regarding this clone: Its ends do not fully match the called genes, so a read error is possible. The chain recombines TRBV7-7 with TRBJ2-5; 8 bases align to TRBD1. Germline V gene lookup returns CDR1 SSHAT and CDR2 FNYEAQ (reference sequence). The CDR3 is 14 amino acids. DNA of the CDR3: TGTGCTAGCAGCGCGTGGACAGGGCAAGAGACCCAGTACTTC. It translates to CASSAWTGQETQYF.

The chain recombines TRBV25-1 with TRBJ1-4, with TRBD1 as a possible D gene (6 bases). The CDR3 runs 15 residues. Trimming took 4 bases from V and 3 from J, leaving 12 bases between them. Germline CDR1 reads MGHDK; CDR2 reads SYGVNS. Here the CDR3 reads CASSVQGNANEKLFF. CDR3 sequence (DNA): TGTGCCAGCAGTGTACAGGGAAATGCTAATGAAAAACTGTTTTTT.

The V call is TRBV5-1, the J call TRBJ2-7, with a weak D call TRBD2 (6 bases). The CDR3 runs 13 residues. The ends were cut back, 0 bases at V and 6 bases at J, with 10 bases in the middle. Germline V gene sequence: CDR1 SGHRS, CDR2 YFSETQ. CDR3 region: CASSLAGVSEQYF. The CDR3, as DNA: TGCGCCAGCAGCTTGGCGGGGGTTAGCGAGCAGTACTTC.

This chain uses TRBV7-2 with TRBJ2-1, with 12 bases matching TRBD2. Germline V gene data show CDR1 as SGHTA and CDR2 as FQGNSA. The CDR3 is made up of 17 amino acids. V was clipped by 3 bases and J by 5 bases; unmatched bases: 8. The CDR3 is CASSFPPSSGGDNEQFF. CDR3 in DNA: TGTGCCAGCAGCTTCCCCCCCTCTAGCGGGGGGGACAATGAGCAGTTCTTC.

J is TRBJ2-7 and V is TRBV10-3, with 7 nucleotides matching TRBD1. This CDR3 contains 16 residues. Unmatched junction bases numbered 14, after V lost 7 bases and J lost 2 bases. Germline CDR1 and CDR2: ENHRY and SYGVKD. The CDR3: CAITRVTPDRPYEQYF. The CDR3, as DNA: TGTGCCATCACCAGAGTAACGCCGGACAGGCCCTACGAGCAGTACTTC.

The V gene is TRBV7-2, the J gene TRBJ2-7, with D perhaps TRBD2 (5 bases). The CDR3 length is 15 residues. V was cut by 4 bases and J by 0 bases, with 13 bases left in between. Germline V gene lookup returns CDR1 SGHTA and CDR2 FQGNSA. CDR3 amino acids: CASSSFGVGSYEQYF. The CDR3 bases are TGTGCCAGCAGCTCTTTCGGGGTTGGCTCCTACGAGCAGTACTTC.

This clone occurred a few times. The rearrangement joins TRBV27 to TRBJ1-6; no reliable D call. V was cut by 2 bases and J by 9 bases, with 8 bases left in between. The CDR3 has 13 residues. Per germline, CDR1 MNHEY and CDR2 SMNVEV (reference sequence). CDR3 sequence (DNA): TGTGCCAGCAGTTTAATCGAGGGTTCACCCCTCCACTTT. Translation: CASSLIEGSPLHF.

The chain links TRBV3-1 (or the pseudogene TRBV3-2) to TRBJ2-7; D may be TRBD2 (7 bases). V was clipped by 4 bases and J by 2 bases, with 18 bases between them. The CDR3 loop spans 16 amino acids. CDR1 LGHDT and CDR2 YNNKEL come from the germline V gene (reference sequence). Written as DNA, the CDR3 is TGTGCCAGCAGCCCGTTCGGGGGGCCAACCACCTACGAGCAGTACTTC. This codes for CASSPFGGPTTYEQYF.

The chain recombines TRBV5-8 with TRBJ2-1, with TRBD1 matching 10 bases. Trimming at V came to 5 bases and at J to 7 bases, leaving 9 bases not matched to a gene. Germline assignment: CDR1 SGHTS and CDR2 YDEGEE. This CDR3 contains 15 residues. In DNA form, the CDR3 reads TGTGCCAGCAGTTACCCGGGACAGGGGAGGAATGAGCAGTTCTTC. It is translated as CASSYPGQGRNEQFF.

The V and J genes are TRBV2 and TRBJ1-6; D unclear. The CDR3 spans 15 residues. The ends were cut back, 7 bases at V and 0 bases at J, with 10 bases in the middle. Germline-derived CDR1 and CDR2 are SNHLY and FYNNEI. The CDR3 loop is CASIRESSYNSPLHF. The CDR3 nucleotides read TGTGCCAGCATTCGGGAAAGCTCCTATAATTCACCCCTCCACTTT.

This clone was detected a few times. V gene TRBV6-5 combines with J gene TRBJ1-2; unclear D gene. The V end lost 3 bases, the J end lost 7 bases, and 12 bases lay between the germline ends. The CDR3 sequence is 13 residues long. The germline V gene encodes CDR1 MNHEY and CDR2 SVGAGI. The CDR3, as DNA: TGTGCCAGCAGTTATCGGCCATCGGGTGGCTACACCTTC. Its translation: CASSYRPSGGYTF.

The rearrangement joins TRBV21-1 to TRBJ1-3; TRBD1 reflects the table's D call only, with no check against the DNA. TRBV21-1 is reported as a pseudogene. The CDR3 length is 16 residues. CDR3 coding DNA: TGTGCCAGCAGCAAAGGGTACAGGGGGCGCGGGGACACCATATATTTT. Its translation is CASSKGYRGRGDTIYF.

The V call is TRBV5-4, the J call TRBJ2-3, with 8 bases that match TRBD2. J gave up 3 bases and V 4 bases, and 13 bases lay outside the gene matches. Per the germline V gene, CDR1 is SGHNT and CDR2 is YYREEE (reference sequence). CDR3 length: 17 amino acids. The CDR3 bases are TGTGCCAGCAGCCACGGGTCGGGGGGGCGGAGGACAGATACGCAGTATTTT. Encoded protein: CASSHGSGGRRTDTQYF.

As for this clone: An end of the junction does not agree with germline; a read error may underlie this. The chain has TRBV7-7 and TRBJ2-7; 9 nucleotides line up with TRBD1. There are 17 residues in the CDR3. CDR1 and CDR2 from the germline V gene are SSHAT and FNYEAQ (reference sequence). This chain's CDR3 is CASSLDLPGTGSYEQYF. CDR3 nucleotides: TGTGCTAGCAGCTTAGACCTCCCCGGGACAGGGTCCTACGAGCAGTACTTC. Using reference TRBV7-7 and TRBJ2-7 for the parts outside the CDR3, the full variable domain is GAGVSQSPRYKVTKRGQDVTLRCDPISSHATLYWYQQALGQGPEFLTYFNYEAQPDKSGLPSDRFSAERPEGSISTLTIQRTEQRDSAMYRCASSLDLPGTGSYEQYFGPGTRLTVT.

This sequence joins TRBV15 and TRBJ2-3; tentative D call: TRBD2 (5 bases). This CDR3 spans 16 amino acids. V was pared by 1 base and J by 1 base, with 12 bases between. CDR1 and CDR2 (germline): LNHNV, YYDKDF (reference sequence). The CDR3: CATSRGGGQGTDTQYF. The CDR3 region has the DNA TGTGCCACCAGCAGAGGAGGAGGTCAGGGCACAGATACGCAGTATTTT.

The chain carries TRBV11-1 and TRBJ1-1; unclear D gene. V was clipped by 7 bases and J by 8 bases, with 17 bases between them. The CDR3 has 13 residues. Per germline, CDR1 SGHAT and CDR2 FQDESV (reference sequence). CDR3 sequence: CASTHRGPKEAFF. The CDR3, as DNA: TGTGCCAGCACACACCGAGGTCCTAAAGAAGCTTTCTTT.

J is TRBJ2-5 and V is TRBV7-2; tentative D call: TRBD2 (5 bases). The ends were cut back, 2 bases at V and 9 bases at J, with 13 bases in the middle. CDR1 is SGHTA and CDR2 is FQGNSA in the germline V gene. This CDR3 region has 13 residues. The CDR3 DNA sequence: TGTGCCAGCAGCTTAAAGACGGGGTCGGCCCAGTACTTC. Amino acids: CASSLKTGSAQYF.

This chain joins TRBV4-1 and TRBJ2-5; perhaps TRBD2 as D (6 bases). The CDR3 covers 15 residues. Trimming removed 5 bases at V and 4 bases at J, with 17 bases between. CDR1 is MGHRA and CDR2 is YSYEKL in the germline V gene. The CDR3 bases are TGCGCCAGCAGCTACGCGGCGGGGAATCGAGAGACCCAGTACTTC. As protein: CASSYAAGNRETQYF.

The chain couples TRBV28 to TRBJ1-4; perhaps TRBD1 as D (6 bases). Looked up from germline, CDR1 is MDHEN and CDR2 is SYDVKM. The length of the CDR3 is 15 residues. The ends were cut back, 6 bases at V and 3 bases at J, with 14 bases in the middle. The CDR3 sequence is CASSGPDSPNEKLFF. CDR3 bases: TGTGCCAGCAGCGGACCGGACAGCCCTAATGAAAAACTGTTTTTT.

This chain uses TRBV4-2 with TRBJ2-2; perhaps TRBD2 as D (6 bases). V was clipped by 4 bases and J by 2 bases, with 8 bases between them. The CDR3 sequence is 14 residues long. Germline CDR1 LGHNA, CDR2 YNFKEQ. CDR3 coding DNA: TGTGCCAGCAGCCGGGGACTCAACACCGGGGAGCTGTTTTTT. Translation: CASSRGLNTGELFF.

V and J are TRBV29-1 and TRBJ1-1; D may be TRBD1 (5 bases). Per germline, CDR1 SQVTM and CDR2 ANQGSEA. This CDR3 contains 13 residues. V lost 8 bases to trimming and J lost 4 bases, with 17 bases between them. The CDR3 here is CSPQRGGGTEAFF. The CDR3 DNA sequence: TGCAGCCCTCAACGCGGGGGTGGCACTGAAGCTTTCTTT. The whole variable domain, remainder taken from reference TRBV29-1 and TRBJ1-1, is SAVISQKPSRDICQRGTSLTIQCQVDSQVTMMFWYRQQPGQSLTLIATANQGSEATYESGFVIDKFPISRPNLTFSTLTVSNMSPEDSSIYLCSPQRGGGTEAFFGQGTRLTVV.

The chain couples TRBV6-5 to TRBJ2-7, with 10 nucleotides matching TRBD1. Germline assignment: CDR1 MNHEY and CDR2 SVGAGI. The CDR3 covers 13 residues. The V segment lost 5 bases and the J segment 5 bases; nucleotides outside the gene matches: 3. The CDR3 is CASSRDRGHEQYF. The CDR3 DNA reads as TGTGCCAGCAGTAGGGACAGGGGCCACGAGCAGTACTTC.

The CDR3 reads CARSLLRGDSYCNEQFF. The CDR3 DNA reads as TGTGCCAGAAGCCTATTGCGTGGGGACTCCTATTGCAATGAGCAGTTCTTC. The chain carries TRBV7-5 and TRBJ2-1; the table calls TRBD2, which could not be checked here. TRBV7-5 is marked as a pseudogene. The CDR3 covers 17 residues.